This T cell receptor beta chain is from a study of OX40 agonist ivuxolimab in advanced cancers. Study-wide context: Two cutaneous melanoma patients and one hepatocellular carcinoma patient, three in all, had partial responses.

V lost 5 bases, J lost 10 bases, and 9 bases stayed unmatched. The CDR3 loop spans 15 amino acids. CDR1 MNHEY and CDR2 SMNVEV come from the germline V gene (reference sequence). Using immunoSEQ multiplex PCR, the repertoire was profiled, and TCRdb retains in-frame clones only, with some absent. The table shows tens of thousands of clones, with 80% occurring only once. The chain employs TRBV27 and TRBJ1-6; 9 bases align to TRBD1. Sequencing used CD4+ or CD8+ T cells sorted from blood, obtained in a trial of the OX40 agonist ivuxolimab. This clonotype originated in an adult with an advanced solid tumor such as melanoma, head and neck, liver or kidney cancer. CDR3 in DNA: TGTGCCAGCAGTACGGGACAGGGCGTAGGGTCACCCCTCCACTTT. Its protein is CASSTGQGVGSPLHF.